The T cell receptor beta chain under discussion was sequenced for a study of response to subunit inactivated influenza vaccine. Whole-study results and caveats: Each seasonal influenza vaccination, the authors suggested, recruits few new T cells.

TCRdb reprocessed the RT-PCR reads via MiXCR and lists one record per CDR3 protein. Of some 640,000 distinct CDR3 sequences listed, approximately 13% are singletons. The germline CDR1 and CDR2 sequences are SEHNR and FQNEAQ (reference sequence). There are 15 residues in the CDR3. Trimming shortened V by 0 bases and J by 4 bases, and 12 bases separated the two germline ends. Worth noting for this clonotype: The antigen is undetermined.

This chain joins TRBV7-9 and TRBJ2-5; D not resolved. The receptor comes from a man aged 50-60 years who received an inactivated influenza vaccine. The sequencing used PBMCs from blood, collected around 14 days before vaccination. The CDR3 is CASSLAGSTRETQYF. Written as DNA, the CDR3 is TGTGCCAGCAGCTTAGCGGGTAGCACCAGAGAGACCCAGTACTTC. Complete variable domain (other parts from reference TRBV7-9 and TRBJ2-5): DTGVSQNPRHKITKRGQNVTFRCDPISEHNRLYWYRQTLGQGPEFLTYFQNEAQLEKSRLLSDRFSAERPKGSFSTLEIQRTEQGDSAMYLCASSLAGSTRETQYFGPGTRLLVL.